The clone carrying this T cell receptor beta chain is a singleton in its sample. Its antigen is unidentified. The length of the CDR3 is 15 residues. The germline gives CDR1 MNHNY, CDR2 SVGAGI (reference sequence). Trimming took off 6 bases at V and 4 bases at J, with 15 bases between the two ends. Sequenced by immunoSEQ multiplex PCR; TCRdb stores in-frame clones only, minus some. The sample records tens of thousands of clones, about 90% being singletons. The source of the sample is a study of T cells in localized non-small cell lung cancer. Notes on the study in general: In adjacent lung, a median roughly 58 of the top 100 tumor clones were found.

The receptor comes from a male donor older than 55 with stage III squamous cell lung carcinoma. The input for sequencing was peripheral blood, taken before any cancer treatment. The V and J genes are TRBV6-6 and TRBJ2-2, with D perhaps matching TRBD1 or TRBD2 (5 bases each). The CDR3 sequence is CASRTGRAVTGELFF. For the CDR3, the DNA is TGTGCCAGCAGAACGGGACGCGCGGTCACCGGGGAGCTGTTTTTT.